Shown below are 29 T cell receptor beta chains from a single sample sequenced in a study of siplizumab effects on memory and regulatory T cells. Profiling relied on immunoSEQ multiplex PCR, and the TCRdb table lists in-frame clones only, not all of them. The profile shows about 120,000 clones, 94% of them singletons. Sequenced: non-Treg CD4+ T cells sorted from blood. Receptors were obtained from a human donor in good health.

V usage is TRBV25-1 and J usage is TRBJ2-7, with D perhaps TRBD2 (5 bases). The V and J ends lost 7 bases and 6 bases respectively, with 10 bases between them. Germline-derived CDR1 and CDR2 are MGHDK and SYGVNS. This CDR3 is 11 amino acids long. CDR3 sequence (DNA): TGTGCCAGCATAGAACGGGGCGAGCAGTACTTC. Amino acids: CASIERGEQYF.

This rearrangement joins TRBV5-1 to TRBJ1-1; 8 nucleotides agree with TRBD1. The trim removed 1 base at V and 8 bases at J, leaving 4 bases unmatched. This CDR3 is 13 amino acids long. Looked up from germline, CDR1 is SGHRS and CDR2 is YFSETQ. The CDR3 bases are TGCGCCAGCAGCTTGACAGGGGGGTTCGAAGCTTTCTTT. This codes for CASSLTGGFEAFF.

This chain links TRBV7-2 with TRBJ2-7; D might be TRBD1 or TRBD2, each matching 5 bases. From germline, CDR1 is SGHTA and CDR2 FQGNSA. The V gene lost 5 bases and the J gene lost 7 bases, with 12 bases spanning the gap. The CDR3 is made up of 12 amino acids. CDR3 protein: CASSPGAGEQYF. The CDR3 DNA reads TGTGCCAGCAGCCCCGGGGCAGGGGAGCAGTACTTC.

The rearrangement uses TRBV6-5 and TRBJ1-3; TRBD1 matches 9 bases. Per germline, CDR1 MNHEY and CDR2 SVGAGI. J gave up 4 bases and V 6 bases, and 7 bases lay outside the gene matches. This CDR3 region has 15 residues. This CDR3 is CASRGTGGPGNTIYF. In nucleotides, the CDR3 is TGTGCCAGCAGGGGTACAGGGGGCCCCGGAAACACCATATATTTT.

Details on this clone: One end of the junction is discordant with germline, which a read error may explain. The same CDR3 also results from other DNA sequences found in this sample. This chain links TRBV28 with TRBJ2-1; 9 bases are a match to TRBD2. The CDR3 is 15 amino acids. Germline V gene sequence: CDR1 MDHEN, CDR2 SYDVKM. This CDR3 reads CASSRAGGPYNEQFF. CDR3 sequence (DNA): TGTGCCAGCAGCCGAGCGGGAGGCCCCTACAATGAGCAATTCTTC.

The rearrangement uses TRBV10-3 and TRBJ1-1; D may be TRBD1 (6 bases). The CDR3 runs 16 residues. Looked up from germline, CDR1 is ENHRY and CDR2 is SYGVKD. Deletions cut 0 bases from V and 1 base from J, with 12 bases between. This CDR3 reads CAISESRPDRNTEAFF. The CDR3 coding sequence is TGTGCCATCAGTGAGTCGAGGCCGGACAGGAACACTGAAGCTTTCTTT.

The chain employs TRBV7-3 and TRBJ2-5; D is perhaps TRBD1 or TRBD2 (6 bases each). Germline V gives CDR1 SGHTA, CDR2 FQGTGA. This CDR3 spans 14 amino acids. Between the trimmed V and J ends, which lost 4 bases and 4 bases, there was a span of 13 bases. CDR3 sequence: CASSSSGGGETQYF. The CDR3 DNA sequence: TGTGCCAGCAGCTCCTCCGGGGGCGGAGAGACCCAGTACTTC.

CDR3 DNA sequence: TGTGCCAGCAATACGTGGACTAGAATCCACAATGAGCAGTTCTTC. Translation: CASNTWTRIHNEQFF. The V call is TRBV27, the J call TRBJ2-1; 7 positions match TRBD2. J gave up 5 bases and V 7 bases, and 11 bases lay outside the gene matches. Germline V CDR1 and CDR2: MNHEY, SMNVEV (reference sequence). The CDR3 consists of 15 residues.

This clone occurred once. The J gene is TRBJ1-2, the V gene TRBV19; the match to TRBD1 covers 8 bases. Trimming removed 0 bases from V and 4 bases from J; junction bases left unmatched: 7. Germline CDR1 reads LNHDA; CDR2 reads SQIVND (reference sequence). CDR3 length: 16 residues. The CDR3 loop is CASSIDVDRVVYGYTF. In DNA, the CDR3 is TGTGCCAGTAGTATAGACGTGGACAGGGTCGTCTATGGCTACACCTTC.

The chain carries TRBV27 and TRBJ2-3; 10 nucleotides match TRBD2. The germline gives CDR1 MNHEY, CDR2 SMNVEV (reference sequence). With 5 bases clipped from V and 3 bases from J, the junction kept 11 bases outside the gene matches. The length of the CDR3 is 17 residues. CDR3 bases: TGTGCCAGCAGTGACCCCGCGCTAGCGGGGGCAACAGATACGCAGTATTTT. Protein sequence: CASSDPALAGATDTQYF.

Notes on this clone: This specimen includes other DNA sequences encoding the same CDR3. The rearrangement joins TRBV5-6 to TRBJ2-7, with 7 bases matching TRBD1. The CDR3 runs to 13 residues. V gave up 4 bases and J gave up 5 bases; unmatched junction bases: 6. Germline loops: CDR1 SGHDT, CDR2 YYEEEE. CDR3 bases: TGTGCCAGCAGCCGACAGGGTATCCACGAGCAGTACTTC. It yields the protein CASSRQGIHEQYF.

This clone came up once. The chain combines TRBV9 with TRBJ2-7; possibly TRBD2 for D (6 bases). V gave up 1 base and J gave up 4 bases, with 12 bases separating them. Per the germline V gene, CDR1 is SGDLS and CDR2 is YYNGEE. This CDR3 spans 14 amino acids. The CDR3 DNA follows: TGTGCCAGCAGCGTAAGCTGGAGGGCGTACGAGCAGTACTTC. Translating it yields CASSVSWRAYEQYF.

V gene TRBV2 combines with J gene TRBJ2-2; TRBD1 matches 7 bases. CDR3 length: 15 amino acids. CDR1 is SNHLY, CDR2 FYNNEI, per germline. Trimming removed 4 bases from V and 5 bases from J; junction bases left unmatched: 7. The CDR3 DNA is TGTGCCAGCAGTGGGAACAGGGGATGGACCGGGGAGCTGTTTTTT. Its protein product is CASSGNRGWTGELFF.

V and J are TRBV5-1 and TRBJ2-1; D not resolved. V was trimmed by 4 bases and J by 8 bases, leaving 16 bases between them. CDR1 and CDR2 (germline): SGHRS, YFSETQ. There are 14 residues in the CDR3. The CDR3 DNA sequence: TGCGCCAGCAGCATCGTCGATCCCAAGGATGAGCAGTTCTTC. Translated: CASSIVDPKDEQFF.

CDR3 coding DNA: TGCGCCAGGCCTACCCGACAGGGAGGCTCAGGTAATGAAAAACTGTTTTTT. Translation gives CARPTRQGGSGNEKLFF. The V call is TRBV23-1, the J call TRBJ1-4, with 7 bases fitting TRBD1. TRBV23-1 is flagged as an ORF with uncertain function. Germline trimming cut 9 bases from V and 4 bases from J; bases unmatched to any gene: 17. The CDR3 contains 17 residues.

The chain links TRBV15 to TRBJ2-7; the D gene is possibly TRBD2 (5 bases). Per the germline V gene, CDR1 is LNHNV and CDR2 is YYDKDF (reference sequence). The V and J ends lost 1 base and 0 bases respectively, with 10 bases between them. The length of the CDR3 is 15 residues. In DNA, the CDR3 is TGTGCCACCAGCAGAGGACTACCCAGCTCCTACGAGCAGTACTTC. Translating gives CATSRGLPSSYEQYF.

The chain links TRBV7-9 to TRBJ2-5, with a possible D match to TRBD1 (5 bases). Deletions cut 1 base from V and 5 bases from J, with 11 bases between. Germline loops: CDR1 SEHNR, CDR2 FQNEAQ (reference sequence). The CDR3 is 14 amino acids. The CDR3 here is CASSLDIGAETQYF. Written as DNA, the CDR3 is TGTGCCAGCAGCTTAGACATAGGGGCGGAGACCCAGTACTTC. Full variable domain (missing parts from reference TRBV7-9 and TRBJ2-5): DTGVSQNPRHKITKRGQNVTFRCDPISEHNRLYWYRQTLGQGPEFLTYFQNEAQLEKSRLLSDRFSAERPKGSFSTLEIQRTEQGDSAMYLCASSLDIGAETQYFGPGTRLLVL.

V and J are TRBV27 and TRBJ2-2, with a tentative D call TRBD2 (6 bases). Germline V CDR1 and CDR2: MNHEY, SMNVEV (reference sequence). The CDR3 runs to 17 residues. V lost 8 bases and J 0 bases, leaving 19 bases between the germline ends. CDR3 nucleotides: TGTGCCAGCTTTTTTCCGGGACTCCCCTCGAACACCGGGGAGCTGTTTTTT. Translation: CASFFPGLPSNTGELFF.

This rearrangement joins TRBV27 to TRBJ2-7, with 9 positions matching TRBD1. The trim removed 5 bases at V and 7 bases at J, leaving 3 bases unmatched. Looked up from germline, CDR1 is MNHEY and CDR2 is SMNVEV (reference sequence). The CDR3 has 12 amino acids. The CDR3 sequence is CASSGTGREQYF. The CDR3 region has the DNA TGTGCCAGCAGTGGGACAGGGCGGGAGCAGTACTTC.

The chain recombines TRBV25-1 with TRBJ1-4, with 7 nucleotides matching TRBD1. The CDR3 has 16 residues. Trimming at V came to 4 bases and at J to 7 bases, leaving 12 bases not matched to a gene. Germline V lookup: CDR1 MGHDK, CDR2 SYGVNS. The CDR3 coding sequence is TGTGCCAGCAGTGGTTACAGGGGACTGAGGGGTGAAAAACTGTTTTTT. It translates to CASSGYRGLRGEKLFF. The full variable domain, with the rest looked up from reference TRBV25-1 and TRBJ1-4, is EADIYQTPRYLVIGTGKKITLECSQTMGHDKMYWYQQDPGMELHLIHYSYGVNSTEKGDLSSESTVSRIRTEHFPLTLESARPSHTSQYLCASSGYRGLRGEKLFFGSGTQLSVL.

The chain carries TRBV11-2 and TRBJ2-3, with 8 nucleotides matching TRBD1. The V gene end was trimmed by 1 base and the J gene end by 2 bases; junction bases not matched to a gene: 11. Germline values: CDR1 SGHAT, CDR2 FQNNGV. The CDR3 covers 18 residues. The CDR3 nucleotides are TGTGCCAGCAGCTTAGTATTGGGGGGACAGGCTTACACAGATACGCAGTATTTT. As protein: CASSLVLGGQAYTDTQYF.

The chain has TRBV5-1 and TRBJ2-1, with 11 bases lining up with TRBD2. This CDR3 comprises 15 residues. Germline V gives CDR1 SGHRS, CDR2 YFSETQ. V trimming: 4 bases; J trimming: 6 bases; junction bases outside the gene matches: 6. Here the CDR3 reads CASSTSGTSGNEQFF. The CDR3 DNA reads as TGCGCCAGCAGCACGTCCGGGACTAGCGGCAATGAGCAGTTCTTC.

This chain joins TRBV7-2 and TRBJ2-7, with 7 bases identical to TRBD1. Germline CDR1 and CDR2: SGHTA and FQGNSA. The length of the CDR3 is 16 residues. J was trimmed by 3 bases and V by 5 bases; bases with no gene match: 13. The chain's CDR3 is CASSLGRQGQIYEQYF. Here the CDR3 DNA reads TGTGCCAGCAGCCTCGGTAGACAGGGACAAATCTACGAGCAGTACTTC.

The gene calls are TRBV7-9 and TRBJ1-2; D is possibly TRBD1 (6 bases). Germline CDR1 is SEHNR and CDR2 is FQNEAQ (reference sequence). Deletions cut 5 bases from V and 6 bases from J, with 22 bases between. The CDR3 runs to 16 residues. The CDR3 DNA sequence: TGTGCCAGCAGCCCTCGCGGCAGGGGCCATCCCGATGGCTACACCTTC. This codes for CASSPRGRGHPDGYTF. Using reference TRBV7-9 and TRBJ1-2 for the parts outside the CDR3, the full variable domain is DTGVSQNPRHKITKRGQNVTFRCDPISEHNRLYWYRQTLGQGPEFLTYFQNEAQLEKSRLLSDRFSAERPKGSFSTLEIQRTEQGDSAMYLCASSPRGRGHPDGYTFGSGTRLTVV.

The chain links TRBV30 to TRBJ1-1; 9 bases align to TRBD1. The CDR3 length is 14 residues. Germline-derived CDR1 and CDR2 are GTSNPN and SVGIG (reference sequence). The V segment lost 5 bases and the J segment 5 bases; nucleotides outside the gene matches: 9. The CDR3 nucleotides read TGTGCCTGGGACAATACCGGGACAGGGACTGAAGCTTTCTTT. This encodes CAWDNTGTGTEAFF.

The chain carries TRBV6-5 and TRBJ1-5; D unresolved. CDR1 and CDR2 from the germline V gene are MNHEY and SVGAGI. Trimming removed 6 bases from V and 4 bases from J, with 10 bases in between. The CDR3 consists of 13 residues. The CDR3 bases are TGTGCCAGCAGGCTACAGTGGAATCAGCCCCAGCATTTT. This translates into CASRLQWNQPQHF.

The V gene is TRBV5-1, the J gene TRBJ1-2; the match to TRBD1 covers 7 bases. This CDR3 contains 12 residues. V was clipped by 4 bases and J by 8 bases; unmatched bases: 5. CDR1 and CDR2 from the germline V gene are SGHRS and YFSETQ. CDR3 nucleotides: TGCGCCAGCAGCGAGGGGGCGAACGGCTACACCTTC. Amino acid sequence: CASSEGANGYTF.

The chain joins TRBV11-3 to TRBJ2-7, with D perhaps TRBD1 or TRBD2 (5 bases each). CDR1 is SGHNT and CDR2 is YENEEA in the germline V gene. This CDR3 is built from 15 residues. Trimming stripped 5 bases from V and 3 bases from J, with 17 bases between. CDR3 nucleotide sequence: TGTGCCAGCAGCCAGGGTCGCGGCGGGCGCTACGAGCAGTACTTC. Translated: CASSQGRGGRYEQYF. Supplemented by reference TRBV11-3 and TRBJ2-7, the full variable domain reads EAGVVQSPRYKIIEKKQPVAFWCNPISGHNTLYWYLQNLGQGPELLIRYENEEAVDDSQLPKDRFSAERLKGVDSTLKIQPAELGDSAVYLCASSQGRGGRYEQYFGPGTRLTVT.

This clone appeared once. J is TRBJ1-5 and V is TRBV6-1; a weak D match, TRBD1 (5 bases). Trimming pared 6 bases from V and 3 bases from J, leaving 12 bases between. The length of the CDR3 is 14 residues. Germline lookup yields CDR1 MNHNS and CDR2 SASEGT. CDR3 protein: CASSPGRINQPQHF. In DNA, the CDR3 is TGTGCCAGCAGCCCGGGACGGATCAATCAGCCCCAGCATTTT.